A selection of T cell receptor beta chains follows, all from one sample in a study of PD-L1 blockade in urothelial cancer. Libraries were prepared by immunoSEQ multiplex PCR; TCRdb keeps only in-frame clonotypes and omits some of them. The sample lists about 40,000 clones; roughly 85% were seen once. Sequenced here: PBMCs, sampled around atezolizumab (anti-PD-L1) treatment. The receptors were gathered from a man aged 70-80 years with urothelial cancer. CDR3s include the opening cysteine and the closing phenylalanine or tryptophan. D genes are given only for firm matches. Some rows mark clone size as missing; the rest say once, few, many or name a class of expanded clone.

d_gene,abundance,j_gene,v_gene,CDR3aa,CDR3nt
TRBD1,once,TRBJ1-4,TRBV7-9,CASSSWTGRNEKLFF,TGTGCCAGCAGCTCATGGACAGGCCGAAATGAAAAACTGTTTTTT
TRBD2,.,TRBJ2-2,TRBV5-4,CASSSGLAGTGELFF,TGTGCCAGCAGCTCGGGACTAGCGGGGACCGGGGAGCTGTTTTTT
.,.,TRBJ1-5,TRBV18,CASSPAQGREQPQHF,TGTGCCAGCTCACCAGCACAGGGAAGAGAGCAGCCCCAGCATTTT
TRBD2,.,TRBJ2-1,TRBV4-1,CASSQVKGSSGYNEQFF,TGCGCCAGCAGCCAAGTCAAAGGGTCTAGCGGATACAATGAGCAGTTCTTC
.,.,TRBJ2-3,TRBV12-5,CASAQMLPRETTDTQYF,TGTGCTAGTGCTCAAATGCTTCCACGGGAGACCACAGATACGCAGTATTTT
.,.,TRBJ2-5,TRBV5-1,CASSLEAGGGLETQYF,TGCGCCAGCAGCTTGGAGGCAGGGGGAGGTTTGGAGACCCAGTACTTC
.,.,TRBJ1-2,TRBV6-1,CASSIQGADGYTF,TGTGCCAGCAGTATACAGGGAGCCGATGGCTACACCTTC
TRBD2,.,TRBJ2-1,TRBV5-1,CASSLQRAGASEQFF,TGCGCCAGCAGCCTCCAGAGAGCGGGAGCGAGTGAGCAGTTCTTC
TRBD1,.,TRBJ1-2,TRBV19,CASRQTGGAGYTF,TGTGCCAGTAGGCAAACAGGGGGCGCGGGCTACACCTTC
TRBD1,.,TRBJ2-3,TRBV6-6,CAGRDRNTDTQYF,TGTGCAGGGCGGGACAGGAATACAGATACGCAGTATTTT
TRBD1,.,TRBJ1-1,TRBV19,CASSRQGEGTEAFF,TGTGCCAGTAGTCGACAGGGAGAGGGTACTGAAGCTTTCTTT
.,.,TRBJ2-1,TRBV15,CATSRGGGAQAGEQFF,TGTGCCACCAGCAGAGGTGGGGGGGCCCAGGCAGGCGAGCAGTTCTTC
.,.,TRBJ1-1,TRBV14,CASSPYREGAEAFF,TGTGCCAGCAGCCCTTACAGGGAAGGGGCTGAAGCTTTCTTT
TRBD2,.,TRBJ2-7,TRBV5-1,CASSPSASGTSYEQYF,TGCGCCAGCAGCCCCAGCGCTAGCGGGACTTCCTACGAGCAGTACTTC
TRBD1,.,TRBJ1-5,TRBV4-1,CASSQERGTGSQPQHF,TGCGCCAGCAGCCAAGAACGGGGGACAGGGAGTCAGCCCCAGCATTTT
.,.,TRBJ1-1,TRBV15,CATSRDLNPTEAFF,TGTGCCACCAGCAGAGATCTAAACCCGACTGAAGCTTTCTTT
TRBD1,.,TRBJ2-7,TRBV7-9,CASSLSVTGGGYEQYF,TGTGCCAGCAGCTTATCCGTCACAGGGGGCGGCTACGAGCAGTACTTC
TRBD1,.,TRBJ2-1,TRBV11-2,CASSVTGGLDDEQFF,TGTGCCAGCAGCGTAACAGGGGGCCTCGACGATGAGCAGTTCTTC
TRBD1,.,TRBJ2-6,TRBV11-3,CASSSPPGQGSPGANVLTF,TGTGCCAGCAGCTCACCACCGGGACAGGGATCCCCTGGGGCCAACGTCCTGACTTTC
.,.,TRBJ1-5,TRBV19,CASSIDRGPGGQQPQHF,TGTGCCAGTAGTATAGATAGAGGGCCGGGGGGGCAACAGCCCCAGCATTTT
TRBD1,.,TRBJ1-1,TRBV19,CASSIRRTGPMNTEAFF,TGTGCCAGTAGTATTCGACGGACAGGCCCCATGAACACTGAAGCTTTCTTT
TRBD1,.,TRBJ2-2,TRBV18,CASSQGQGADPGELFF,TGTGCCAGCTCACAAGGACAGGGGGCCGATCCCGGGGAGCTGTTTTTT
.,.,TRBJ2-1,TRBV7-2,CASSLELVEYFNEQFF,TGTGCCAGCAGCTTAGAGTTGGTAGAATATTTCAATGAGCAGTTCTTC
.,.,TRBJ2-1,TRBV29-1,CSVEGAGSYNEQFF,TGCAGCGTTGAAGGGGCAGGGTCTTACAATGAGCAGTTCTTC
.,.,TRBJ2-1,TRBV11-1,CASSFFLGGTYNEQFF,TGTGCCAGCAGCTTTTTTTTGGGCGGGACCTACAATGAGCAGTTCTTC
.,.,TRBJ2-4,TRBV19,CASSMGGANIQYF,TGTGCCAGTAGTATGGGGGGGGCAAACATTCAGTACTTC
.,few,TRBJ2-7,TRBV2,CASSAPRGRNSYEQYF,TGTGCCAGCAGTGCCCCGCGGGGACGGAACTCCTACGAGCAGTACTTC
.,.,TRBJ2-4,TRBV30,CAWSVRGRNIQYF,TGTGCCTGGAGTGTAAGGGGGAGAAACATTCAGTACTTC
.,.,TRBJ2-1,TRBV11-2,CASTPARREQFF,TGTGCCAGCACCCCGGCGAGGCGCGAGCAGTTCTTC
.,once,TRBJ1-4,TRBV18,CASSPRQTPFNEKLFF,TGTGCCAGCTCACCGCGACAGACCCCCTTTAATGAAAAACTGTTTTTT
.,.,TRBJ2-3,TRBV4-2,CASSQLLTDTQYF,TGTGCCAGCAGCCAACTTCTCACAGATACGCAGTATTTT
.,once,TRBJ2-3,TRBV7-2,CASSRGLSDTQYF,TGTGCCAGCAGCCGAGGGCTTTCAGATACGCAGTATTTT
TRBD1,.,TRBJ2-7,TRBV27,CASSLAVRTGLSYEQYF,TGTGCCAGCAGTTTAGCGGTGAGGACAGGGCTGTCCTACGAGCAGTACTTC
TRBD1,.,TRBJ2-2,TRBV5-1,CASSLGTGIRELFF,TGCGCCAGCAGCTTGGGGACAGGGATCCGGGAGCTGTTTTTT
TRBD2,.,TRBJ2-3,TRBV29-1,CSVPSRTSGRETDTQYF,TGCAGCGTTCCCTCCCGGACTAGCGGGAGGGAAACAGATACGCAGTATTTT
.,.,TRBJ1-4,TRBV30,CACLKEEKLFF,TGTGCCTGTCTAAAGGAGGAAAAACTGTTTTTT
.,.,TRBJ1-2,TRBV5-4,CASSLPTARVGYTF,TGTGCCAGCAGCCTACCCACGGCGAGGGTCGGCTACACCTTC
.,.,TRBJ2-7,TRBV2,CASQRQASYEQYF,TGTGCCAGCCAGAGACAGGCCTCCTACGAGCAGTACTTC
.,.,TRBJ2-2,TRBV2,CASSPWGPADTGELFF,TGTGCCAGCAGTCCATGGGGGCCCGCGGACACCGGGGAGCTGTTTTTT
TRBD2,.,TRBJ2-1,TRBV18,CASSPLAGGGYNEQFF,TGTGCCAGCTCACCTCTAGCGGGAGGGGGTTACAATGAGCAGTTCTTC
.,.,TRBJ1-2,TRBV7-2,CASSPPYDSYGYTF,TGTGCCAGCAGCCCACCATATGACAGCTATGGCTACACCTTC